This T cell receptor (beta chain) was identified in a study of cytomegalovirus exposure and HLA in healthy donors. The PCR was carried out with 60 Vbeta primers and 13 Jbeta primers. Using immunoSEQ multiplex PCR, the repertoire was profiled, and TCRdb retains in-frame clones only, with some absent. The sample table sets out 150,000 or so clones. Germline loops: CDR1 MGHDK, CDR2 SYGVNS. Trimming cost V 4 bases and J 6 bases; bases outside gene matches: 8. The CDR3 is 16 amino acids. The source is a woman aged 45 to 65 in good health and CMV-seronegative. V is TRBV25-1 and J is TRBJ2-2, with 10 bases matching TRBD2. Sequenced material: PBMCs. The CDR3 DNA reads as TGTGCCAGCAGTGCACCGGGACTAGCGACGGCCGGGGAGCTGTTTTTT. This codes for CASSAPGLATAGELFF.